This passage covers 26 T cell receptor beta chains from one sample sequenced in a study of metastatic and nonmetastatic thyroid tumors. All patients were untreated before thyroid surgery. TCRdb re-analyzed the PCR reads through MiXCR. The sample shows about 21,000 clones, approximately 24% of them seen only once. Sequenced sample: tumor tissue. The receptors come from a male donor with papillary thyroid cancer or a benign thyroid nodule (not recorded which). Some clones in this sample may be carry-over from other donors' samples.

In its sample, this clone was seen a few times. The chain couples TRBV6-2 or TRBV6-3 to TRBJ1-6, with D maybe TRBD1 (5 bases). This CDR3 is built from 16 residues. V was pared by 2 bases and J by 8 bases, with 16 bases between. Germline assignment: CDR1 MNHEY and CDR2 SVGEGT. CDR3 sequence: CASSYPGTGGDSPLHF. The CDR3 region has the DNA TGTGCCAGCAGTTACCCCGGGACCGGAGGGGATTCACCCCTCCACTTT.

This clone was found many times. The chain carries TRBV28 and TRBJ2-5; D remains unclear. V dropped 8 bases and J dropped 0 bases, with 10 bases sitting between them. Germline V gene lookup returns CDR1 MDHEN and CDR2 SYDVKM. This CDR3 has 13 residues. CDR3: CASREQNQETQYF. The CDR3 DNA sequence: TGTGCCAGCCGAGAGCAGAACCAAGAGACCCAGTACTTC.

This clone was observed many times. The sample carries other DNA sequences with the same CDR3. CDR3 region: CASSVEGGNTEAFF. In nucleotides, the CDR3 is TGTGCCAGCAGCGTAGAGGGTGGCAACACTGAAGCTTTCTTT. The gene calls are TRBV9 and TRBJ1-1; D not resolved. CDR3 length equals 14 residues. V lost 0 bases to trimming and J lost 2 bases, with 8 bases between them. Germline CDR1 and CDR2: SGDLS and YYNGEE.

This clone came up many times. CDR3 bases: TGTGCCAGCAGTGAACAGCAGGGAGGTGCAGATACGCAGTATTTT. This codes for CASSEQQGGADTQYF. The rearrangement links TRBV6-1 to TRBJ2-3; tentatively, D is TRBD2 (6 bases). The CDR3 is 15 amino acids. Trimming pared 2 bases from V and 4 bases from J, leaving 13 bases between. Germline CDR1 and CDR2: MNHNS and SASEGT.

This clone came up a few times. V and J are TRBV4-2 and TRBJ2-1; perhaps D is TRBD1 or TRBD2 (5 bases each). The V and J ends lost 4 bases and 2 bases respectively, with 15 bases between them. Germline assignment: CDR1 LGHNA and CDR2 YNFKEQ. The CDR3 extends over 16 amino acids. The CDR3, as DNA: TGTGCCAGCAGCCGGTGGGGGTCCCTTACCTACAATGAGCAGTTCTTC. This encodes CASSRWGSLTYNEQFF.

This clone was recorded at least ten times. The chain links TRBV6-1 to TRBJ2-2; D gene uncertain. The CDR3 extends over 15 amino acids. CDR1 MNHNS and CDR2 SASEGT come from the germline V gene. Trimming removed 6 bases from V and 3 bases from J, with 14 bases in between. CDR3 sequence reads: CASSYSSPDTGELFF. CDR3 in DNA: TGTGCCAGCAGCTACAGCAGTCCGGACACCGGGGAGCTGTTTTTT.

This chain connects TRBV20-1 to TRBJ2-7; D is possibly TRBD1 (5 bases). V dropped 5 bases and J dropped 1 base, with 12 bases sitting between them. The CDR3 consists of 13 residues. Germline CDR1 is DFQATT and CDR2 is SNEGSKA (reference sequence). For the CDR3, the DNA is TGCAGTGCTGTTCCGACAGATTCCTACGAGCAGTACTTC. The encoded protein is CSAVPTDSYEQYF.

This clone showed up many times. V is TRBV19 and J is TRBJ2-5, with D possibly being TRBD1 (7 bases). Germline-derived CDR1 and CDR2 are LNHDA and SQIVND (reference sequence). Between the trimmed V and J ends, which lost 5 bases and 4 bases, there was a span of 14 bases. This CDR3 is built from 14 residues. In DNA form, the CDR3 reads TGTGCCAGTAGTCCAGACAGGGAGGTAGAGACCCAGTACTTC. It codes for CASSPDREVETQYF.

This clone was seen at least ten times. This chain uses TRBV7-9 with TRBJ1-1, with 9 bases lining up with TRBD1. Germline-derived CDR1 and CDR2 are SEHNR and FQNEAQ (reference sequence). CDR3 length: 19 amino acids. Trimming at V came to 5 bases and at J to 4 bases, leaving 20 bases not matched to a gene. This CDR3 is CASSPSLVGTGNWATEAFF. CDR3 nucleotide sequence: TGTGCCAGCAGCCCCTCCCTAGTAGGGACAGGGAATTGGGCCACTGAAGCTTTCTTT. Looking up the rest from reference TRBV7-9 and TRBJ1-1 gives the full variable domain: DTGVSQNPRHKITKRGQNVTFRCDPISEHNRLYWYRQTLGQGPEFLTYFQNEAQLEKSRLLSDRFSAERPKGSFSTLEIQRTEQGDSAMYLCASSPSLVGTGNWATEAFFGQGTRLTVV.

This clone was counted many times. The genes are TRBV9 and TRBJ1-2, with TRBD1 identical over 9 bases. Germline CDR1 reads SGDLS; CDR2 reads YYNGEE. The junction had 6 bases not matched to a gene; V was cut back by 3 bases and J by 6 bases. This CDR3 has 14 residues. CDR3 coding DNA: TGTGCCAGCAGCGCGGGACAGGGTATCGATGGCTACACCTTC. It encodes CASSAGQGIDGYTF. The variable domain in full, completed from reference TRBV9 and TRBJ1-2, reads DSGVTQTPKHLITATGQRVTLRCSPRSGDLSVYWYQQSLDQGLQFLIQYYNGEERAKGNILERFSAQQFPDLHSELNLSSLELGDSALYFCASSAGQGIDGYTFGSGTRLTVV.

The CDR3 region has the DNA TGTGCCAGTAGTATAGCGATTACGCGGGGTGAGCAGTTCTTC. Translating gives CASSIAITRGEQFF. The V and J genes are TRBV19 and TRBJ2-1, with D possibly TRBD2 on 6 matching bases. This CDR3 region has 14 residues. Germline CDR1 reads LNHDA; CDR2 reads SQIVND (reference sequence). Between the trimmed V and J ends, which lost 1 base and 9 bases, there was a span of 13 bases.

This clone was observed many times. This chain uses TRBV6-1 with TRBJ1-4, with 10 bases identical to TRBD1. CDR1 and CDR2 (germline): MNHNS, SASEGT. The CDR3 has 14 amino acids. The trim removed 11 bases at V and 7 bases at J, leaving 10 bases unmatched. CDR3 nucleotides: TGTGCCGTTTGGAAGGGACAGGGGCTTGAAAAACTGTTTTTT. It encodes CAVWKGQGLEKLFF.

At least ten counts were recorded for this clone. The chain has TRBV20-1 and TRBJ1-2; D is ambiguous. Germline loops: CDR1 DFQATT, CDR2 SNEGSKA (reference sequence). There are 12 residues in the CDR3. Trimming left V 0 bases short and J 8 bases short, with 10 bases between. The CDR3 reads CSARDLDGGYTF. The CDR3, as DNA: TGCAGTGCTAGAGATCTCGACGGCGGCTACACCTTC.

A remark on this clone: Sequence at one end of the junction differs from germline and may be a read error. The rearrangement links TRBV2 to TRBJ2-1; D uncertain. The CDR3 has 14 amino acids. Germline V gene data show CDR1 as SNHLY and CDR2 as FYNNEI. Here the CDR3 reads CANSVSSSYNEQFF. DNA of the CDR3: TGTGCCAACAGTGTGTCGAGCTCCTACAATGAGCAGTTCTTC. The variable domain in full, completed from reference TRBV2 and TRBJ2-1, reads EPEVTQTPSHQVTQMGQEVILRCVPISNHLYFYWYRQILGQKVEFLVSFYNNEISEKSEIFDDQFSVERPDGSNFTLKIRSTKLEDSAMYFCANSVSSSYNEQFFGPGTRLTVL.

This clone was counted a few times. The chain recombines TRBV6-8 with TRBJ1-5; maybe TRBD1 (5 bases). The CDR3 is made up of 18 amino acids. The V end lost 3 bases, the J end lost 0 bases, and 18 bases lay between the germline ends. Germline V lookup: CDR1 MNHGY, CDR2 SAAAGT. For the CDR3, the DNA is TGTGCCAGCAGTTATCCGGTCGGGGGACCCTATAGCAATCAGCCCCAGCATTTT. This codes for CASSYPVGGPYSNQPQHF.

With respect to this clone: One junction end does not reproduce the germline sequence, and a read error may be involved. This sequence joins TRBV10-1 and TRBJ2-1, with a tentative D call TRBD2 (6 bases). Germline values: CDR1 WNHNN, CDR2 SYGVQD (reference sequence). CDR3 length: 16 amino acids. The CDR3 nucleotides are TGCGCCACCAGTCTCGCCGGGAGTATCGGTAACAATGAGCAGTTCTTC. Its translation: CATSLAGSIGNNEQFF.

In its sample, this clone was seen a few times. The sample contains more than one DNA sequence encoding this CDR3. The CDR3 DNA reads as TGTGCCAGCAGTTTACGGACAGTGTATAATGAGCAGTTCTTC. Protein sequence: CASSLRTVYNEQFF. The chain couples TRBV7-2 to TRBJ2-1; TRBD1 is a possible D gene (6 bases). The germline gives CDR1 SGHTA, CDR2 FQGNSA. Trimming removed 6 bases at V and 7 bases at J, with 16 bases between. The CDR3 runs 14 residues.

This clone came up many times. The chain uses TRBV7-3 and TRBJ2-1, with TRBD2 matching over 7 bases. The length of the CDR3 is 16 residues. Trimming cost V 5 bases and J 1 base; bases outside gene matches: 8. Germline V gene lookup returns CDR1 SGHTA and CDR2 FQGTGA. CDR3 region: CASSPVGEGSYNEQFF. The CDR3 DNA reads as TGTGCCAGCAGCCCCGTGGGGGAGGGGTCCTACAATGAGCAGTTCTTC.

Many counts were recorded for this clone. The chain couples TRBV28 to TRBJ2-1; D not certain. The V gene lost 7 bases and the J gene lost 0 bases, with 13 bases spanning the gap. The CDR3 extends over 15 amino acids. Per the germline V gene, CDR1 is MDHEN and CDR2 is SYDVKM. In nucleotides, the CDR3 is TGTGCCAGCATCGATTCGGATTACTCCTACAATGAGCAGTTCTTC. Translating it yields CASIDSDYSYNEQFF.

A remark on this clone: Compared with germline, one end of the junction differs, possibly owing to a read error. The chain uses TRBV6-2 or TRBV6-3 and TRBJ2-7, with D unclear. Germline V lookup: CDR1 MNHEY, CDR2 SVGEGT. This CDR3 has 11 amino acids. In DNA form, the CDR3 reads TGTGCCAGCAGTCCTTTTGGCGAGCATTACTTC. It codes for CASSPFGEHYF.

This clone was counted at least ten times. The chain is built from TRBV7-8 and TRBJ2-7; TRBD2 aligns across 8 bases. Germline CDR1 is SGHVS and CDR2 is FQNEAQ. The junction had 10 bases not matched to a gene; V was cut back by 4 bases and J by 2 bases. This CDR3 spans 16 amino acids. The CDR3 sequence is CASSSRSGRAAYEQYF. As DNA, the CDR3 is TGTGCCAGCAGCTCCCGCTCCGGGAGGGCCGCCTACGAGCAGTACTTC.

This clone was counted at least ten times. The chain couples TRBV4-3 to TRBJ2-1; D uncertain. Per the germline V gene, CDR1 is LGHNA and CDR2 is YSLEER. The CDR3 has 16 residues. The V and J ends lost 1 base and 0 bases respectively, with 10 bases between them. The CDR3 nucleotides are TGCGCCAGCAGCCAAGGGGGTCAAATCTCCTACAATGAGCAGTTCTTC. It is translated as CASSQGGQISYNEQFF.

In its sample, this clone was seen many times. The chain recombines TRBV11-3 with TRBJ1-1; 7 nucleotides align to TRBD1. CDR1 and CDR2 from the germline V gene are SGHNT and YENEEA. With 4 bases clipped from V and 1 base from J, the junction kept 9 bases outside the gene matches. The CDR3 contains 16 residues. The CDR3 spells CASSSRRGGSNTEAFF. In DNA form, the CDR3 reads TGTGCCAGCAGCTCTCGGCGAGGGGGCTCGAACACTGAAGCTTTCTTT.

This clone was counted ten times or more. The V and J genes are TRBV18 and TRBJ2-1; D remains ambiguous. Germline CDR1 and CDR2: KGHSH and LQKENI. The CDR3 sequence is 15 residues long. Deletions cut 2 bases from V and 2 bases from J, with 10 bases between. For the CDR3, the DNA is TGTGCCAGCTCACCAGGCTTAATAACCTACAATGAGCAGTTCTTC. This codes for CASSPGLITYNEQFF.

As regards this clone: The same CDR3 arises from other DNA sequences in this sample as well. This chain joins TRBV20-1 and TRBJ2-3; a possible D gene is TRBD2 (5 bases). Germline loops: CDR1 DFQATT, CDR2 SNEGSKA (reference sequence). The CDR3 has 17 amino acids. Trimming took 1 base from V and 2 from J, leaving 19 bases between them. The DNA for the CDR3 is TGCAGTGCTAGAGCCCTGCCAGTTGCGGGTGCCACAGATACGCAGTATTTT. This translates into CSARALPVAGATDTQYF.

In this sample, this clone turned up many times. The genes are TRBV10-2 and TRBJ2-3; the D is unclear. CDR3 length: 14 amino acids. Germline V gene lookup returns CDR1 WSHSY and CDR2 SAAADI. Trimming shortened V by 7 bases and J by 2 bases, and 13 bases separated the two germline ends. The CDR3 here is CASKGSQHTDTQYF. In nucleotides, the CDR3 is TGCGCCAGCAAAGGGTCCCAACACACAGATACGCAGTATTTT.